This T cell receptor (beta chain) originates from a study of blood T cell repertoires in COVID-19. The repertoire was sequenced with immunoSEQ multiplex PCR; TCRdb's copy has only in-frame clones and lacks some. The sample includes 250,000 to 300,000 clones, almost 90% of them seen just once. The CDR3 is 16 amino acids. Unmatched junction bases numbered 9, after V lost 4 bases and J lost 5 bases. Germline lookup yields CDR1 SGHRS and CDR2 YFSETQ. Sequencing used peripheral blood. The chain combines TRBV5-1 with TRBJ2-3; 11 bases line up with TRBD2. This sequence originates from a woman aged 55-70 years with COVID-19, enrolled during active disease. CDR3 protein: CASSPLAGGARDTQYF. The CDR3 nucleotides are TGCGCCAGCAGCCCTCTAGCGGGGGGCGCTCGAGATACGCAGTATTTT.